The 10 T cell receptor beta chains below all came from one sample that was sequenced in a study of blood T cell repertoires in COVID-19. The assay was immunoSEQ multiplex PCR, and TCRdb's table has in-frame clones only and misses some. The sample yields hundreds of thousands of clones, 85% to 90% seen once. Sample: PBMCs or T cells enriched from blood (not recorded which). These receptors were collected from a woman between 18 and 29 years old who had recovered from COVID-19.

This rearrangement joins TRBV13 to TRBJ1-2; D may be TRBD1 (6 bases). Per germline, CDR1 PRHDT and CDR2 FYEKMQ (reference sequence). CDR3 length equals 15 residues. V was clipped by 5 bases and J by 4 bases, with 17 bases between them. The CDR3 sequence is CASSPGGPGGYGYTF. CDR3 DNA sequence: TGTGCCAGCAGCCCCGGGGGGCCGGGCGGCTATGGCTACACCTTC.

The chain is built from TRBV7-9 and TRBJ2-1; 7 nucleotides agree with TRBD2. In germline, CDR1 is SEHNR, CDR2 FQNEAQ (reference sequence). CDR3 length: 16 amino acids. The V segment lost 5 bases and the J segment 9 bases; nucleotides outside the gene matches: 16. CDR3 coding DNA: TGTGCCAGCAGCCCGTTGGGAGGGGATGGGTTGGGTGAGCAGTTCTTC. This gives the protein CASSPLGGDGLGEQFF.

The chain uses TRBV28 and TRBJ2-1; D is perhaps TRBD1 (5 bases). The germline CDR1 and CDR2 sequences are MDHEN and SYDVKM. V lost 7 bases and J 4 bases, leaving 17 bases between the germline ends. There are 15 residues in the CDR3. The CDR3 protein is CASTTGEPIYNEQFF. CDR3 DNA: TGTGCCAGCACTACAGGTGAACCGATTTACAATGAGCAGTTCTTC.

V and J are TRBV25-1 and TRBJ1-2; TRBD1 agrees at 7 bases. The V gene end was trimmed by 6 bases and the J gene end by 4 bases; junction bases not matched to a gene: 5. CDR1 and CDR2 (germline): MGHDK, SYGVNS. This CDR3 spans 13 amino acids. In DNA form, the CDR3 reads TGTGCCAGCAGAGGAGGGACAGCCTATGGCTACACCTTC. This sequence encodes CASRGGTAYGYTF.

The chain employs TRBV7-9 and TRBJ2-2; D gene ambiguous. Germline V lookup: CDR1 SEHNR, CDR2 FQNEAQ (reference sequence). The CDR3 sequence is 11 residues long. The CDR3 DNA follows: TGTGCTACGGTGCGCACCGGGGAGCTGTTTTTT. The encoded protein is CATVRTGELFF.

The sample holds one count of this clone. The chain carries TRBV6-1 and TRBJ2-7, with D perhaps TRBD2 (7 bases). Germline loops: CDR1 MNHNS, CDR2 SASEGT. The CDR3 has 16 amino acids. V shed 1 base and J shed 6 bases, with 19 bases lying between them. The CDR3 DNA follows: TGTGCCAGCAGTGAAGTGGGGGGGCGAGTACCTACCGAGCAGTACTTC. This gives the protein CASSEVGGRVPTEQYF.

The chain is built from TRBV5-4 and TRBJ2-5; D not certain. The CDR3 consists of 14 residues. Trimming took 1 base from V and 1 from J, leaving 8 bases between them. The V gene's germline CDR1 is SGHNT and CDR2 YYREEE (reference sequence). CDR3 in DNA: TGTGCCAGCAGCTTGAAGACAACCCAAGAGACCCAGTACTTC. Amino acids: CASSLKTTQETQYF.

The chain recombines TRBV5-5 with TRBJ1-5; D is uncertain. The germline V gene has CDR1 SGHKS and CDR2 YYEKEE (reference sequence). CDR3 length: 12 amino acids. Trimming shortened V by 5 bases and J by 7 bases, and 10 bases separated the two germline ends. In nucleotides, the CDR3 is TGTGCCAGCAGTTACGGGGAGCAGCCCCAGCATTTT. Translated, it gives CASSYGEQPQHF.

This sequence joins TRBV9 and TRBJ1-4, with a tentative D call TRBD1 (5 bases). V dropped 1 base and J dropped 7 bases, with 17 bases sitting between them. CDR1 and CDR2 (germline): SGDLS, YYNGEE. This CDR3 comprises 16 residues. CDR3 DNA: TGTGCCAGCAGCGTACTCAACGGGGGGATGGGTGAAAAACTGTTTTTT. Amino acids: CASSVLNGGMGEKLFF.

On this clone: The identical CDR3 is also encoded by other nucleotide sequences in the sample. The chain couples TRBV6-5 to TRBJ1-5; the D gene is possibly TRBD1 (6 bases). The CDR3 extends over 15 amino acids. Germline V CDR1 and CDR2: MNHEY, SVGAGI. V gave up 0 bases and J gave up 2 bases, with 8 bases separating them. This CDR3 is CASSYSQGGNQPQHF. CDR3 bases: TGTGCCAGCAGTTACTCACAGGGCGGCAATCAGCCCCAGCATTTT.